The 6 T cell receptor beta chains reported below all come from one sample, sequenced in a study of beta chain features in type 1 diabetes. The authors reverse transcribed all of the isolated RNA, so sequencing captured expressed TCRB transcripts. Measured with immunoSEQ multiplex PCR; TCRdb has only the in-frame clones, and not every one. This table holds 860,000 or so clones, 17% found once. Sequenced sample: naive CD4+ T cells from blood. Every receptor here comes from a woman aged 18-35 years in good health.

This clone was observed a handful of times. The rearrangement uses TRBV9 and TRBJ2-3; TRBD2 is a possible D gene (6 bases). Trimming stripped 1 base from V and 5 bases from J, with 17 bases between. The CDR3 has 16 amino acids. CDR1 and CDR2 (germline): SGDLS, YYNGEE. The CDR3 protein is CASSVMAGMVLDTQYF. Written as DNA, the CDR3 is TGTGCCAGCAGCGTAATGGCGGGAATGGTTTTAGATACGCAGTATTTT. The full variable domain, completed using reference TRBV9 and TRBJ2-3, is DSGVTQTPKHLITATGQRVTLRCSPRSGDLSVYWYQQSLDQGLQFLIQYYNGEERAKGNILERFSAQQFPDLHSELNLSSLELGDSALYFCASSVMAGMVLDTQYFGPGTRLTVL.

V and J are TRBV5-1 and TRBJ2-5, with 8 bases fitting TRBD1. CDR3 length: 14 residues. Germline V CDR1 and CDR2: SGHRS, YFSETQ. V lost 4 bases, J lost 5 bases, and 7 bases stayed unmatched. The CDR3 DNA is TGCGCCAGCAGCGGTCAGGGGGCAGGGGAGACCCAGTACTTC. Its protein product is CASSGQGAGETQYF.

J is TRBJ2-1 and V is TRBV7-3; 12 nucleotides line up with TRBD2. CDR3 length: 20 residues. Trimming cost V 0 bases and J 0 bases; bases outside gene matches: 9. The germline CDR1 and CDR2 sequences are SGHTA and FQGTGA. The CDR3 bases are TGTGCCAGCAGCTTAACGCCCACTAGCGGGAGGCCATACTCCTACAATGAGCAGTTCTTC. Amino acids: CASSLTPTSGRPYSYNEQFF. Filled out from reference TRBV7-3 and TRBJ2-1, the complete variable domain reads GAGVSQTPSNKVTEKGKYVELRCDPISGHTALYWYRQSLGQGPEFLIYFQGTGAADDSGLPNDRFFAVRPEGSVSTLKIQRTERGDSAVYLCASSLTPTSGRPYSYNEQFFGPGTRLTVL.

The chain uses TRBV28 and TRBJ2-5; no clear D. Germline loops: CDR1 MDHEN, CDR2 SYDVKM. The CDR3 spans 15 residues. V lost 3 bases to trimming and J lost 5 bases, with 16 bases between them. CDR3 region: CASSFLLGGGETQYF. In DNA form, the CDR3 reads TGTGCCAGCAGTTTCCTCTTAGGCGGTGGGGAGACCCAGTACTTC.

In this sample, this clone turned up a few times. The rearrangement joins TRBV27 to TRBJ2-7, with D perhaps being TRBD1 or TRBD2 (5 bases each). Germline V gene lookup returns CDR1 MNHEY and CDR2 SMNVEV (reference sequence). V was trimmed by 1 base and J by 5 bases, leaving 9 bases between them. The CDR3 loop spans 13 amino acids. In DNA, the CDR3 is TGTGCCAGCAGTTTATTCTGGGGGAACGAGCAGTACTTC. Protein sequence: CASSLFWGNEQYF.

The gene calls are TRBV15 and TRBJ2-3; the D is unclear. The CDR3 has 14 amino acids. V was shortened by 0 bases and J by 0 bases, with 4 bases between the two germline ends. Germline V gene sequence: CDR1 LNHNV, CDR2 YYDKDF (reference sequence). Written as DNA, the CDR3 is TGTGCCACCAGCAGAGACGAGAGCACAGATACGCAGTATTTT. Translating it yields CATSRDESTDTQYF.